These 11 T cell receptor beta chains came from one sample sequenced in a study of blood T cell repertoires in COVID-19. Generated by immunoSEQ multiplex PCR, the TCRdb table keeps only in-frame clones and is missing some. Here the sample spans 60,000 to 85,000 clones, about 80% being singletons. The material sequenced was peripheral blood. The origin of the receptors is a human donor in a cohort sampled during active COVID-19.

The rearrangement links TRBV7-9 to TRBJ1-1; possibly TRBD1 for D (6 bases). V was pared by 6 bases and J by 5 bases, with 19 bases between. The length of the CDR3 is 15 residues. CDR1 is SEHNR and CDR2 is FQNEAQ in the germline V gene (reference sequence). The CDR3 protein is CASRQPFGTKTEAFF. The CDR3 DNA is TGTGCCAGCAGACAACCTTTTGGGACAAAGACTGAAGCTTTCTTT.

The chain has TRBV10-3 and TRBJ2-2, with 8 positions matching TRBD2. The CDR3 totals 17 residues. Looked up from germline, CDR1 is ENHRY and CDR2 is SYGVKD. The V gene end was trimmed by 2 bases and the J gene end by 5 bases; junction bases not matched to a gene: 10. CDR3 DNA: TGTGCCATCAGTGAGATAAAGCTCCGGGGGGGGACCGGGGAGCTGTTTTTT. Its translation: CAISEIKLRGGTGELFF.

The CDR3 is CASSPRGVGSPLHF. The CDR3 DNA sequence: TGTGCCAGCAGCCCTAGGGGCGTCGGTTCACCCCTCCACTTT. V usage is TRBV9 and J usage is TRBJ1-6; a weak D match, TRBD1 (5 bases). CDR1 is SGDLS and CDR2 is YYNGEE in the germline V gene. The CDR3 consists of 14 residues. Deletions cut 4 bases from V and 9 bases from J, with 14 bases between.

The chain couples TRBV6-1 to TRBJ1-5; a weak D match, TRBD1 (5 bases). V lost 1 base to trimming and J lost 9 bases, with 13 bases between them. Looked up from germline, CDR1 is MNHNS and CDR2 is SASEGT. CDR3 size: 14 residues. CDR3 nucleotides: TGTGCCAGCAGTGAAGAAGCAGGGTATCGGCCCCAGCATTTT. It yields the protein CASSEEAGYRPQHF.

The J gene is TRBJ2-1, the V gene TRBV12-3 or TRBV12-4, with 8 bases matching TRBD2. J lost 9 bases, V lost 6 bases, and 4 bases had no gene match. The CDR3 covers 12 residues. The CDR3 nucleotides read TGTGCCAGCAGGACGGGGGGGTCTGAGCAGTTCTTC. Its translation: CASRTGGSEQFF.

Regarding this clone: A read error is possible here, since a much larger clone lies one base away. This same CDR3 is encoded by further DNA sequences in the sample. V is TRBV7-3 and J is TRBJ2-1; TRBD2 aligns across 10 bases. The CDR3 totals 16 residues. Germline V gene data show CDR1 as SGHTA and CDR2 as FQGTGA. The CDR3 loop is CASSQSGGAYYNEQFF. For the CDR3, the DNA is TGCGCCAGCAGCCAGAGCGGGGGGGCTTACTACAATGAGCAGTTCTTC.

In its sample, this clone was seen a few times. This chain links TRBV7-9 with TRBJ2-7; maybe TRBD2 (7 bases). Germline V gives CDR1 SEHNR, CDR2 FQNEAQ (reference sequence). The CDR3 loop spans 14 amino acids. V lost 5 bases, J lost 3 bases, and 14 bases lay in between. CDR3 coding DNA: TGTGCCAGCAGCCCGGGAAGGGGGGGCTACGAGCAGTACTTC. Its protein product is CASSPGRGGYEQYF.

V and J are TRBV7-3 and TRBJ2-1, with 7 nucleotides matching TRBD2. Trimming cost V 4 bases and J 7 bases; bases outside gene matches: 16. Germline V gene data show CDR1 as SGHTA and CDR2 as FQGTGA. The CDR3 is 17 amino acids. The CDR3 loop reads CASSSKGGVGIENEQFF. CDR3 bases: TGTGCCAGCAGCTCCAAGGGAGGGGTGGGGATCGAGAATGAGCAGTTCTTC. Full variable domain (missing parts from reference TRBV7-3 and TRBJ2-1): GAGVSQTPSNKVTEKGKYVELRCDPISGHTALYWYRQSLGQGPEFLIYFQGTGAADDSGLPNDRFFAVRPEGSVSTLKIQRTERGDSAVYLCASSSKGGVGIENEQFFGPGTRLTVL.

This sequence joins TRBV6-2 or TRBV6-3 and TRBJ2-5; D not certain. Germline V gene sequence: CDR1 MNHEY, CDR2 SVGEGT. Trimming pared 5 bases from V and 0 bases from J, leaving 13 bases between. This CDR3 is built from 15 residues. CDR3 amino acids: CASSTPRENQETQYF. The CDR3, as DNA: TGTGCCAGCAGTACCCCTAGAGAGAACCAAGAGACCCAGTACTTC.

This chain's CDR3 is CASSPTGTVSEQYF. The CDR3 DNA is TGTGCCAGCTCGCCCACCGGGACAGTTTCCGAGCAGTACTTC. The rearrangement links TRBV18 to TRBJ2-7, with 7 bases fitting TRBD1. The CDR3 totals 14 residues. From germline, CDR1 is KGHSH and CDR2 LQKENI. V lost 6 bases to trimming and J lost 6 bases; unmatched junction nucleotides: 11.

This chain links TRBV6-2 or TRBV6-3 with TRBJ2-7, with D possibly TRBD2 on 5 matching bases. The CDR3 runs to 14 residues. Germline V CDR1 and CDR2: MNHEY, SVGEGT. V lost 0 bases and J 7 bases, leaving 13 bases between the germline ends. The DNA for the CDR3 is TGTGCCAGCAGTTACTCGGGTCGGCGCGGGGAGCAGTACTTC. Its translation: CASSYSGRRGEQYF.